This record looks at one TCR beta chain sequence and its context. CDR3 length: 14 residues. V was trimmed by 4 bases and J by 4 bases, leaving 9 bases between them. Per the germline V gene, CDR1 is KGHDR and CDR2 is SFDVKD. The data were obtained in a study of blood T cell repertoires in COVID-19. TCRdb's copy holds only in-frame clones and misses some; the assay was immunoSEQ multiplex PCR. Among some 40,000 clones, 80% to 90% were seen once, and the ten largest hold over 8%. V usage is TRBV24-1 and J usage is TRBJ2-2; D gene ambiguous. The sequence was collected from a human donor in a cohort sampled during active COVID-19. Sequences were obtained from peripheral blood. The DNA for the CDR3 is TGTGCCACCAGTGAACCTGGCACCACCGGGGAGCTGTTTTTT. Its translation is CATSEPGTTGELFF.